The sequence of this T cell receptor (beta chain) was determined in a study of technical replicates of blood from several donors. Trimming removed 4 bases at V and 5 bases at J, with 16 bases between. Germline assignment: CDR1 SGHKS and CDR2 YYEKEE (reference sequence). The CDR3 spans 14 residues. Sequencing used immunoSEQ multiplex PCR; TCRdb keeps in-frame clones, though not all of them. Seen here are 75,000 to 90,000 clones, about 92% observed once, and the top ten hold about 0.37%. The genes are TRBV5-5 and TRBJ2-7; perhaps TRBD1 as D (5 bases). This receptor was obtained from a human donor in good health. The sample consisted of T cells isolated from PBMCs. CDR3 sequence: CASSGARVDDEQYF. CDR3 sequence (DNA): TGTGCCAGCAGCGGAGCCAGGGTCGATGACGAGCAGTACTTC.